Following are 24 T cell receptor beta chains from one sample sequenced in a study of T cells in Graves' hyperthyroidism and ophthalmopathy. What was amplified from RNA transcripts were TCR beta CDR3 regions. The HTBI set primed first-round TCR CDR3 RT-PCR. TCRdb reprocessed the multiplex PCR reads with MiXCR, giving one entry per CDR3 protein. Of hundreds of thousands of distinct CDR3 sequences listed, less than 20% are singletons. Sequenced sample: blood. Source of these receptors: a woman under 30 with Graves' hyperthyroidism.

This clonotype was counted a few times. CDR3 nucleotide sequence: TGCAGTGCTGGGTACCGGGCGGGAACAGATACGCAGTATTTT. It translates to CSAGYRAGTDTQYF. The chain couples TRBV20-1 to TRBJ2-3; D perhaps matches TRBD2 (6 bases). Germline V gene sequence: CDR1 DFQATT, CDR2 SNEGSKA (reference sequence). The CDR3 has 14 residues. Trimming took off 5 bases at V and 3 bases at J, with 15 bases between the two ends.

This clonotype was recorded only once. A single base separates this from a much larger clone, so it may be a read error. J is TRBJ1-5 and V is TRBV19; no reliable D call. Trimming took off 2 bases at V and 11 bases at J, with 13 bases between the two ends. The length of the CDR3 is 13 residues. The germline CDR1 and CDR2 sequences are LNHDA and SQIVND (reference sequence). The DNA of the CDR3 is TGTGCCAGTAGTATAAGGGAGTTGCAGTCCCAGCATTTT. It is translated as CASSIRELQSQHF. Drawing the rest from reference TRBV19 and TRBJ1-5, the complete variable domain is DGGITQSPKYLFRKEGQNVTLSCEQNLNHDAMYWYRQDPGQGLRLIYYSQIVNDFQKGDIAEGYSVSREKKESFPLTVTSAQKNPTAFYLCASSIRELQSQHFGDGTRLSIL.

There are many counts of this clonotype. This chain joins TRBV12-3 or TRBV12-4 and TRBJ1-3; D is uncertain. V was pared by 2 bases and J by 1 base, with 3 bases between. The CDR3 contains 13 residues. CDR3 amino acids: CASSLTSGNTIYF. Here the CDR3 DNA reads TGTGCCAGCAGTTTAACTTCTGGAAACACCATATATTTT.

The chain has TRBV20-1 and TRBJ1-2; the D is unclear. With 0 bases removed from V and 5 bases from J, the gap between germline ends came to 19 bases. The V gene's germline CDR1 is DFQATT and CDR2 SNEGSKA (reference sequence). The CDR3 totals 16 residues. The CDR3 DNA is TGCAGTGCTAGAGACGGACCAGGACGGCCAATTTATGGCTACACCTTC. It is translated as CSARDGPGRPIYGYTF.

This clonotype was counted between two and nine times. The chain carries TRBV12-3 or TRBV12-4 and TRBJ2-3; 8 bases match TRBD2. J gave up 4 bases and V 3 bases, and 9 bases lay outside the gene matches. The CDR3 consists of 16 residues. The CDR3 is CASSLGRGGGADTQYF. DNA of the CDR3: TGTGCCAGCAGTTTGGGCCGGGGGGGCGGGGCAGATACGCAGTATTTT.

There are a few counts of this clonotype. The chain links TRBV5-1 to TRBJ1-2, with D perhaps matching TRBD1 (5 bases). Germline V gene lookup returns CDR1 SGHRS and CDR2 YFSETQ. V lost 4 bases and J lost 3, with 22 bases in between. This CDR3 is 17 amino acids long. The CDR3 DNA follows: TGCGCCAGCAGCGCCGGGGGGGTATTAACTCCCCACTATGGCTACACCTTC. This encodes CASSAGGVLTPHYGYTF.

This clonotype appeared a few times. This rearrangement joins TRBV4-1 to TRBJ2-2, with 12 bases identical to TRBD2. The J segment lost 0 bases and the V segment lost 0 bases, leaving 2 bases of the junction unmatched. This CDR3 region has 18 residues. Germline CDR1 is MGHRA and CDR2 is YSYEKL. The CDR3, as DNA: TGCGCCAGCAGCCAAGATCTAGCGGGGGGGACGAACACCGGGGAGCTGTTTTTT. Protein: CASSQDLAGGTNTGELFF.

The table lists this clonotype with many counts. This chain joins TRBV3-1 and TRBJ2-7; 8 bases line up with TRBD2. CDR1 LGHDT and CDR2 YNNKEL come from the germline V gene (reference sequence). V lost 1 base to trimming and J lost 0 bases; unmatched junction nucleotides: 8. The CDR3 covers 17 residues. CDR3 DNA sequence: TGTGCCAGCAGCCAAGCCCTCGGGGGGGGCTACTCCTACGAGCAGTACTTC. It yields the protein CASSQALGGGYSYEQYF.

This clonotype was found a few times. J is TRBJ1-2 and V is TRBV27; tentative D call: TRBD1 (5 bases). Germline V gene lookup returns CDR1 MNHEY and CDR2 SMNVEV (reference sequence). V was shortened by 3 bases and J by 4 bases, with 12 bases between the two germline ends. CDR3 length: 14 amino acids. The CDR3 protein is CASSFGAAGYGYTF. In DNA, the CDR3 is TGTGCCAGCAGTTTCGGGGCTGCGGGCTATGGCTACACCTTC.

The V and J genes are TRBV14 and TRBJ2-1; TRBD2 aligns across 7 bases. The CDR3 has 13 amino acids. V trimming: 0 bases; J trimming: 10 bases; junction bases outside the gene matches: 3. Germline CDR1 SGHDN, CDR2 FVKESK. The DNA of the CDR3 is TGTGCCAGCAGCCAAGATGTGGGGGGGGAGCAGTTCTTC. Residues: CASSQDVGGEQFF.

This clonotype came up many times. The CDR3 DNA sequence: TGCAGTGCTAGAAGTAACCGGGGGGAAGAGACCCAGTACTTC. It yields the protein CSARSNRGEETQYF. The chain recombines TRBV20-1 with TRBJ2-5; 7 positions agree with TRBD2. The length of the CDR3 is 14 residues. Germline trimming cut 2 bases from V and 3 bases from J; bases unmatched to any gene: 6. Germline CDR1 reads DFQATT; CDR2 reads SNEGSKA (reference sequence).

This clonotype was seen a handful of times. The gene calls are TRBV4-1 and TRBJ1-1, with TRBD1 matching 8 bases. Per the germline V gene, CDR1 is MGHRA and CDR2 is YSYEKL. The CDR3 runs 19 residues. With V trimmed by 1 base and J by 6 bases, 19 bases remained unmatched. The CDR3 DNA sequence: TGCGCCAGCAGCCAAGTGAGACAGGGGATGCTCGGCCCGTCCGCTGAAGCTTTCTTT. It specifies CASSQVRQGMLGPSAEAFF.

At least ten counts were recorded for this clonotype. The chain recombines TRBV6-1 with TRBJ2-6, with TRBD2 matching 12 bases. Germline trimming cut 5 bases from V and 2 bases from J; bases unmatched to any gene: 4. CDR1 and CDR2 from the germline V gene are MNHNS and SASEGT. There are 17 residues in the CDR3. The CDR3 DNA sequence: TGTGCCAGCAGTTATGCTAGCGGGGGGGCTGGGGCCAACGTCCTGACTTTC. Translated, it gives CASSYASGGAGANVLTF.

There are many counts of this clonotype. The V call is TRBV5-1, the J call TRBJ2-7; 7 nucleotides line up with TRBD1. J gave up 6 bases and V 4 bases, and 10 bases lay outside the gene matches. This CDR3 region has 14 residues. CDR1 is SGHRS and CDR2 is YFSETQ in the germline V gene. For the CDR3, the DNA is TGCGCCAGCAGCCCTCGCCGGGACAGCCTCGAGCAGTACTTC. This codes for CASSPRRDSLEQYF.

This clonotype has at least ten counts. The chain carries TRBV20-1 and TRBJ2-3; TRBD2 agrees at 14 bases. V lost 6 bases, J lost 2 bases, and 4 bases stayed unmatched. Germline CDR1 is DFQATT and CDR2 is SNEGSKA (reference sequence). This CDR3 spans 15 amino acids. CDR3 residues: CSAVTSGGVTDTQYF. CDR3 DNA: TGCAGTGCCGTGACTAGCGGGGGGGTCACAGATACGCAGTATTTT.

This clonotype was found many times. The CDR3 DNA reads as TGCAGTGCTTTACAGGGAGTGACCTATAATTCACCCCTCCACTTT. It encodes CSALQGVTYNSPLHF. The rearrangement links TRBV20-1 to TRBJ1-6, with a weak D call TRBD1 (6 bases). The length of the CDR3 is 15 residues. With 5 bases removed from V and 2 bases from J, the gap between germline ends came to 13 bases. The germline V gene has CDR1 DFQATT and CDR2 SNEGSKA (reference sequence).

This clonotype was picked up many times. V gene TRBV3-1 combines with J gene TRBJ1-5; D remains ambiguous. This CDR3 region has 13 residues. The V end was cut by 7 bases, the J end by 0 bases, with 7 bases between. Germline lookup yields CDR1 LGHDT and CDR2 YNNKEL (reference sequence). In DNA, the CDR3 is TGTGCCAGCACTACATATAGCAATCAGCCCCAGCATTTT. This encodes CASTTYSNQPQHF.

The J gene is TRBJ1-2, the V gene TRBV3-1; D is unclear. CDR3 length: 14 residues. Trimming removed 1 base from V and 8 bases from J, with 14 bases in between. Germline CDR1 and CDR2: LGHDT and YNNKEL (reference sequence). The CDR3 DNA sequence: TGTGCCAGCAGCCAAGGGGGTACCTCGGTGGGCTACACCTTC. Amino acid sequence: CASSQGGTSVGYTF.

The V call is TRBV20-1, the J call TRBJ2-7; 7 bases agree with TRBD1. V lost 1 base to trimming and J lost 3 bases; unmatched junction nucleotides: 6. CDR1 is DFQATT and CDR2 is SNEGSKA in the germline V gene (reference sequence). The CDR3 covers 14 residues. This CDR3 reads CSARAGTENYEQYF. The CDR3 nucleotides are TGCAGTGCTAGAGCCGGGACAGAGAACTACGAGCAGTACTTC.

The sample holds many counts of this clonotype. The chain carries TRBV6-1 and TRBJ2-2; possibly TRBD1 or TRBD2 for D (8 bases each). Germline V gives CDR1 MNHNS, CDR2 SASEGT. The V gene lost 11 bases and the J gene lost 4 bases, with 17 bases spanning the gap. The CDR3 length is 14 residues. CDR3 sequence: CAVAGQGATGELFF. The CDR3 nucleotides read TGTGCCGTAGCGGGGCAGGGGGCCACCGGGGAGCTGTTTTTT.

This clonotype was found many times. J is TRBJ2-3 and V is TRBV27; 7 positions match TRBD2. CDR1 is MNHEY and CDR2 is SMNVEV in the germline V gene (reference sequence). This CDR3 spans 16 amino acids. The V and J ends lost 3 bases and 0 bases, in that order; junction bases with no gene match: 6. The CDR3 sequence is CASSFLSGASTDTQYF. CDR3 DNA: TGTGCCAGCAGTTTTCTCAGCGGGGCTAGCACAGATACGCAGTATTTT.

This rearrangement joins TRBV2 to TRBJ2-2, with D possibly matching TRBD2 (6 bases). Trimming took off 3 bases at V and 2 bases at J, with 7 bases between the two ends. This CDR3 is 14 amino acids long. Looked up from germline, CDR1 is SNHLY and CDR2 is FYNNEI. CDR3 in DNA: TGTGCCAGCAGTGAGGAGGGAAACACCGGGGAGCTGTTTTTT. Its translation is CASSEEGNTGELFF.

The CDR3 sequence: CASSQDPAGGGEQFF. DNA for the CDR3: TGTGCCAGCAGCCAAGATCCGGCGGGAGGCGGCGAGCAGTTCTTC. J is TRBJ2-1 and V is TRBV3-1; the match to TRBD2 covers 8 bases. The CDR3 has 15 amino acids. Germline V gives CDR1 LGHDT, CDR2 YNNKEL (reference sequence). With V trimmed by 0 bases and J by 10 bases, 8 bases remained unmatched.

This clonotype occurred many times. This sequence joins TRBV7-6 and TRBJ1-1, with D maybe TRBD1 (5 bases). Germline CDR1 is SGHVS and CDR2 is FNYEAQ. Deletions cut 0 bases from V and 5 bases from J, with 10 bases between. CDR3 length: 14 residues. For the CDR3, the DNA is TGTGCCAGCAGCTTAGCAGGGGAGAGTACTGAAGCTTTCTTT. It translates to CASSLAGESTEAFF.